This TCR beta chain came from a study of blood T cell repertoires in COVID-19. Study-level background: The United States, Italy and Spain supplied acute and convalescent COVID-19 samples.

Per the germline V gene, CDR1 is DFQATT and CDR2 is SNEGSKA (reference sequence). The V end lost 1 base, the J end lost 6 bases, and 6 bases lay between the germline ends. The CDR3 is 11 amino acids. This clone has only one observation. Assay: immunoSEQ multiplex PCR; the TCRdb copy retains only in-frame clones and omits some. The sample shows about 250,000 clones, approximately 83% of them seen only once. The clonotype was recovered from a man over 45 with active or convalescent COVID-19. V and J are TRBV20-1 and TRBJ1-1, with D perhaps TRBD1 (6 bases). Sequencing input: peripheral blood. The chain's CDR3 is CSARAGAEAFF. CDR3 nucleotides: TGCAGTGCTAGAGCAGGGGCTGAAGCTTTCTTT.